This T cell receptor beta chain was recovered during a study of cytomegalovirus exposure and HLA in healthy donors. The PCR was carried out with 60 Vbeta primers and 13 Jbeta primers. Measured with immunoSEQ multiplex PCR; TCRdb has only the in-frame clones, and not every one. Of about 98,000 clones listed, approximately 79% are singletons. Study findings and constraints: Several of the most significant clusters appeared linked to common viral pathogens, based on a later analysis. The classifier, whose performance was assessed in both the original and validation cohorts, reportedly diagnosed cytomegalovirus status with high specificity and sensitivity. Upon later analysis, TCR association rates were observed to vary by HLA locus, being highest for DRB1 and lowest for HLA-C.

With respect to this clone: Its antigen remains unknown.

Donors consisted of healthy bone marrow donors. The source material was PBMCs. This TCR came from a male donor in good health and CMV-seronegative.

In DNA form, the CDR3 reads TGTGCCACCAGCAGATATAAGACTAGCGGGAGAATCCATGAGCAGTTCTTC. Its protein product is CATSRYKTSGRIHEQFF. The chain uses TRBV15 and TRBJ2-1, with TRBD2 identical over 12 bases. This CDR3 is 17 amino acids long. Germline CDR1 and CDR2: LNHNV and YYDKDF (reference sequence). V lost 2 bases and J lost 8; bases outside the gene matches: 10.